The 14 T cell receptor beta chains listed next were all sequenced from one sample in a study of CD4 T cells in relation to SARS-CoV-2 and coronaviruses. Antigens for these TCRs are unknown. Before the COVID-19 pandemic, during about 2011-2019, CD4+ T cells were taken from unexposed donors. CD4+ T cells were isolated from the cells after around 9 days of culture. Data came from immunoSEQ multiplex PCR; TCRdb stores just in-frame clones and leaves some out. The data show around 23,000 clones, with more than 65% seen just once and roughly 15% held by the top ten. Material for sequencing was CD4+ T cells from PBMCs, cultured in vitro. Receptors originate from a human donor in good health.

This sequence joins TRBV6-1 and TRBJ2-1, with D perhaps assigned TRBD1 or TRBD2 (5 bases each). This CDR3 has 14 residues. The ends were cut back, 3 bases at V and 3 bases at J, with 9 bases in the middle. Looked up from germline, CDR1 is MNHNS and CDR2 is SASEGT. The CDR3 DNA sequence: TGTGCCAGCAGTGATGGGGGATTCTACAATGAGCAGTTCTTC. Its protein product is CASSDGGFYNEQFF.

As concerns this clone: The sample contains more than one DNA sequence encoding this CDR3. The chain combines TRBV7-2 with TRBJ2-1; D is ambiguous. The CDR3 is 13 amino acids. Trimming shortened V by 3 bases and J by 5 bases, and 8 bases separated the two germline ends. Germline V gives CDR1 SGHTA, CDR2 FQGNSA. The CDR3 bases are TGTGCCAGCAGCTTTAACCGGGACAATGAGCAGTTCTTC. This sequence encodes CASSFNRDNEQFF.

The count of this clone is one. V gene TRBV18 combines with J gene TRBJ2-2, with 12 bases lining up with TRBD2. Trimming at V came to 2 bases and at J to 4 bases, leaving 8 bases not matched to a gene. CDR1 is KGHSH and CDR2 is LQKENI in the germline V gene. This CDR3 is built from 18 residues. This CDR3 reads CASSPRLAGEYGTGELFF. The CDR3 nucleotides are TGTGCCAGCTCACCAAGACTAGCGGGGGAGTACGGCACCGGGGAGCTGTTTTTT.

The rearrangement uses TRBV5-1 and TRBJ2-1; TRBD2 matches 13 bases. The length of the CDR3 is 19 residues. The germline gives CDR1 SGHRS, CDR2 YFSETQ. Germline trimming cut 3 bases from V and 0 bases from J; bases unmatched to any gene: 9. The DNA for the CDR3 is TGCGCCAGCAGCTCACTGGGACTAGCGGGATCGAGCTCCTACAATGAGCAGTTCTTC. Translated, it gives CASSSLGLAGSSSYNEQFF.

The CDR3 region has the DNA TGTGCCAGCAGCTCCGGACAGGCGCAGATCCATAGCAATCAGCCCCAGCATTTT. As protein: CASSSGQAQIHSNQPQHF. The V call is TRBV5-6, the J call TRBJ1-5, with 7 positions matching TRBD1. V gave up 3 bases and J gave up 0 bases; unmatched junction bases: 12. The CDR3 totals 18 residues. Looked up from germline, CDR1 is SGHDT and CDR2 is YYEEEE.

The chain couples TRBV10-3 to TRBJ2-1, with TRBD2 as a possible D gene (5 bases). The CDR3 contains 15 residues. Trimming took off 6 bases at V and 0 bases at J, with 12 bases between the two ends. The germline CDR1 and CDR2 sequences are ENHRY and SYGVKD. The CDR3 loop is CAIRWAGGSYNEQFF. CDR3 DNA: TGTGCCATCAGGTGGGCGGGCGGCTCCTACAATGAGCAGTTCTTC.

This clone was found a few times. This CDR3 is CASRRTANTEAFF. CDR3 in DNA: TGTGCCAGCAGGCGGACAGCGAACACTGAAGCTTTCTTT. V and J are TRBV3-1 (or the pseudogene TRBV3-2) and TRBJ1-1; D might be TRBD1 (6 bases). The germline gives CDR1 LGHDT, CDR2 YNNKEL (reference sequence). V lost 6 bases and J 1 base, leaving 9 bases between the germline ends. CDR3 length: 13 amino acids.

With respect to this clone: At one of its ends the junction is not consistent with the germline gene, which may arise from a read error. The DNA of the CDR3 is TGCGCCAGCAGTCAAGCGGGGGTTAACTATGGCTACACCTTC. Translated, it gives CASSQAGVNYGYTF. The gene calls are TRBV4-1 and TRBJ1-2; D may be TRBD1 (5 bases). The CDR3 runs 14 residues. The germline CDR1 and CDR2 sequences are MGHRA and YSYEKL.

The chain combines TRBV6-2 or TRBV6-3 with TRBJ1-4; 11 bases are shared with TRBD1. V lost 5 bases and J lost 8; bases outside the gene matches: 4. Germline-derived CDR1 and CDR2 are MNHEY and SVGEGT. The CDR3 extends over 14 amino acids. CDR3 DNA: TGTGCCAGCAGTCGGGACAGGGGGAACGAAAAACTGTTTTTT. It translates to CASSRDRGNEKLFF.

In its sample, this clone was seen a few times. The chain carries TRBV11-2 and TRBJ1-1; D is uncertain. The germline V and J ends were trimmed by 3 bases and 0 bases, with 8 bases remaining between them. The CDR3 length is 14 residues. Germline V CDR1 and CDR2: SGHAT, FQNNGV. CDR3 sequence (DNA): TGTGCCAGCAGCTTTGGTCAGGTGAACACTGAAGCTTTCTTT. Translation gives CASSFGQVNTEAFF.

This CDR3 is CASSTDRGSSSTDTQYF. For the CDR3, the DNA is TGTGCCAGCAGCACGGACAGGGGAAGTTCGAGCACAGATACGCAGTATTTT. The V call is TRBV5-8, the J call TRBJ2-3; 9 bases fit TRBD1. CDR1 is SGHTS and CDR2 is YDEGEE in the germline V gene. The CDR3 runs 17 residues. With 4 bases clipped from V and 0 bases from J, the junction kept 9 bases outside the gene matches.

V and J are TRBV7-3 and TRBJ2-2; D is unresolved. The CDR3 consists of 15 residues. The V gene's germline CDR1 is SGHTA and CDR2 FQGTGA. V lost 1 base, J lost 0 bases, and 6 bases lay in between. The DNA for the CDR3 is TGTGCCAGCAGCTTAAAGCCGACGAACACCGGGGAGCTGTTTTTT. This sequence encodes CASSLKPTNTGELFF.

The V call is TRBV11-2, the J call TRBJ2-7, with 14 bases matching TRBD2. This CDR3 is 16 amino acids long. Germline trimming cut 4 bases from V and 4 bases from J; bases unmatched to any gene: 6. Germline V gene sequence: CDR1 SGHAT, CDR2 FQNNGV. Here the CDR3 reads CASSSGTSGSRYEQYF. DNA of the CDR3: TGTGCCAGCAGCTCTGGGACTAGCGGGAGTCGATACGAGCAGTACTTC.

The V and J genes are TRBV6-6 and TRBJ1-4, with TRBD1 identical over 9 bases. Germline V gene lookup returns CDR1 MNHNY and CDR2 SVGAGI (reference sequence). V lost 5 bases and J lost 7; bases outside the gene matches: 14. The CDR3 sequence is 17 residues long. The DNA of the CDR3 is TGTGCCAGCAGTCCTAGGGGAGTGGGACAGGGATCTGAAAAACTGTTTTTT. Translated: CASSPRGVGQGSEKLFF.